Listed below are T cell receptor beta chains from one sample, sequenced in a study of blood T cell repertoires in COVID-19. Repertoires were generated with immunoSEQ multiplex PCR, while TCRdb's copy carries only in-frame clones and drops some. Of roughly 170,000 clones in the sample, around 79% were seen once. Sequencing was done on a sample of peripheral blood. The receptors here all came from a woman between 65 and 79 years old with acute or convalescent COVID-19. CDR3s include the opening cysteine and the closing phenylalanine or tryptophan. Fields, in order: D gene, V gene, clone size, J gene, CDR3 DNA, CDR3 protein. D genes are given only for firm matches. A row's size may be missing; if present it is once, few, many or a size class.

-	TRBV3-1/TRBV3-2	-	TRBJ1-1	TGTGCCAGCACCCCTTTTGGGAGGGTCACTGAAGCTTTCTTT	CASTPFGRVTEAFF
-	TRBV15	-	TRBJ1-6	TGTGCCACCAGCAAGAGCTCCTATAATTCACCCCTCCACTTT	CATSKSSYNSPLHF
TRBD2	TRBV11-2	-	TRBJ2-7	TGTGCCAGCAGCTTATCGGGGGGGAACTACGAGCAGTACTTC	CASSLSGGNYEQYF
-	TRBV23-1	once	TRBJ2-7	TGCGCCAGCAGTCAAAGTCCACGGCGGGGCGGCTTTAAGACCTACGAGCAGTACTTC	CASSQSPRRGGFKTYEQYF
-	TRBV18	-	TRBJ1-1	TGTGCCAGCTCAGTAGGGGACACTGAAGCTTTCTTT	CASSVGDTEAFF
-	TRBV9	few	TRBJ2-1	TGTGCCAGCAGCGCGGGAAGCTTCAGCTACAATGAGCAGTTCTTC	CASSAGSFSYNEQFF
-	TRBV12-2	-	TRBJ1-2	TGTGCAAGTCGCCTGGACAGTCCAGCGGTTAACTATGGCTACACCTTC	CASRLDSPAVNYGYTF
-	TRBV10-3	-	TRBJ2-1	TGTGCCATCAGGGGGGGGCTTGGACCGGCGAATGAGCAGTTCTTC	CAIRGGLGPANEQFF
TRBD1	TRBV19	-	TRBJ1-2	TGTGCCAGTAGTACCTCGGGACAGGGAGGTGGCTACACCTTC	CASSTSGQGGGYTF
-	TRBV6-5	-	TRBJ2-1	TGTGCCAGCAGCCCCTCGCTACCACTTAATGAGCAGTTCTTC	CASSPSLPLNEQFF
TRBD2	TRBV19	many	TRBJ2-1	TGTGCCAGTAGTGTAACAGGGACTAGCGGGGGTGAGCAGTTCTTC	CASSVTGTSGGEQFF
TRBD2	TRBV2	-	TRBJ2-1	TGTGCCAGCAGTTCGTGGCTAGCGGGATCGGGTGAGCAGTTCTTC	CASSSWLAGSGEQFF
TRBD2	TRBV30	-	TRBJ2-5	TGTGCCTGGAGTGTACGCGGGGGAAAGACCCAGTACTTC	CAWSVRGGKTQYF
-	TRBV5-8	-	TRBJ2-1	TGTGCCAGCAGCTTGGCCGACAGGTCGTCCTACAATGAGCAGTTCTTC	CASSLADRSSYNEQFF
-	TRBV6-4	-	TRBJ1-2	TGTGCCAGCAGTGAGAATTTGGGACAAGTCTATGGCTACACCTTC	CASSENLGQVYGYTF
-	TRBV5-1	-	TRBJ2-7	TGCGCCAGCAGAATACTTCCCCTAAGAGAGCAGTACTTC	CASRILPLREQYF
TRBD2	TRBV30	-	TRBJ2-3	TGTGCCTGGCGGACTAGCGGGAGGACACTTACGCAGTATTTT	CAWRTSGRTLTQYF
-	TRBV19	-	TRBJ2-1	TGTGCCAGTAGACAGTACAATGAGCAGTTCTTC	CASRQYNEQFF